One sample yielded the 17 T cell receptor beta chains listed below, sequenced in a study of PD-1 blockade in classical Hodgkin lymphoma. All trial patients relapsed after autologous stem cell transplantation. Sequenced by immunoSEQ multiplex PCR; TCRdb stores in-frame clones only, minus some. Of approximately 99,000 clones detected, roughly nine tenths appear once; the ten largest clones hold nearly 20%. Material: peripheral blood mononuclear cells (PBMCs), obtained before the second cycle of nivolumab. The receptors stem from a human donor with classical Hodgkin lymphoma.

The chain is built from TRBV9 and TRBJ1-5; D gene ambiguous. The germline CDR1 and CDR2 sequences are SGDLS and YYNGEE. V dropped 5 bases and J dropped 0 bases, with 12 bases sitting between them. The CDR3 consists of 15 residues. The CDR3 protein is CASRPEEASNQPQHF. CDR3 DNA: TGTGCCAGCAGACCTGAGGAGGCTAGCAATCAGCCCCAGCATTTT.

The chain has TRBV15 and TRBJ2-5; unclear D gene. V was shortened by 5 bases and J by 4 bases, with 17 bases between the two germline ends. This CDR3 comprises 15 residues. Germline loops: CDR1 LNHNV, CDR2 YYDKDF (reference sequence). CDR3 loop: CATSSGQRPGETQYF. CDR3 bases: TGTGCCACCAGCTCGGGCCAGCGACCCGGAGAGACCCAGTACTTC.

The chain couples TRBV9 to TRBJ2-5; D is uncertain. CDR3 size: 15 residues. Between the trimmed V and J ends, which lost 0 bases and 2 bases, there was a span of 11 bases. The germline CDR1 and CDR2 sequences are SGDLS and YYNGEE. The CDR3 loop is CASSVANVQQETQYF. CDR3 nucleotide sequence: TGTGCCAGCAGCGTAGCCAATGTTCAACAAGAGACCCAGTACTTC.

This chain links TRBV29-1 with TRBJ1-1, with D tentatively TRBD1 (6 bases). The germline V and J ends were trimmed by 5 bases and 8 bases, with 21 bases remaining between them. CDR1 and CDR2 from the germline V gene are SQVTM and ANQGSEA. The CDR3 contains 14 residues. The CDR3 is CSVQGGAAVLEAFF. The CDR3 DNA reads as TGCAGCGTTCAAGGGGGGGCCGCGGTTCTGGAAGCTTTCTTT. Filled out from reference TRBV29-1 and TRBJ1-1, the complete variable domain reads SAVISQKPSRDICQRGTSLTIQCQVDSQVTMMFWYRQQPGQSLTLIATANQGSEATYESGFVIDKFPISRPNLTFSTLTVSNMSPEDSSIYLCSVQGGAAVLEAFFGQGTRLTVV.

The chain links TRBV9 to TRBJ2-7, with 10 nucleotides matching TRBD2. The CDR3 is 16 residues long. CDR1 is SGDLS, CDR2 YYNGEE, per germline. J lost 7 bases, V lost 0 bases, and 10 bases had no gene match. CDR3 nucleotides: TGTGCCAGCAGCGTAGAAGCTAGCGGGAGCCGTGGGGAGCAGTACTTC. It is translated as CASSVEASGSRGEQYF.

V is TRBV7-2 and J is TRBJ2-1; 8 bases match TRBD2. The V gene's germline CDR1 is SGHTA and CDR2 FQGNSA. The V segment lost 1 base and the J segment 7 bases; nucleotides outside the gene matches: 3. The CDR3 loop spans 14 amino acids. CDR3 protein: CASSLGAGGNEQFF. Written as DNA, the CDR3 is TGTGCCAGCAGCTTAGGGGCGGGAGGAAATGAGCAGTTCTTC.

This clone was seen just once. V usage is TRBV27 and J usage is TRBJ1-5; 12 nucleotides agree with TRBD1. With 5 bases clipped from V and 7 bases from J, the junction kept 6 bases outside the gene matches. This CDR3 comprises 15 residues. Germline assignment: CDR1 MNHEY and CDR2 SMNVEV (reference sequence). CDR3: CASSPGQGAWQPQHF. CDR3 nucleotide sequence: TGTGCCAGCAGTCCGGGACAGGGGGCTTGGCAGCCCCAGCATTTT.

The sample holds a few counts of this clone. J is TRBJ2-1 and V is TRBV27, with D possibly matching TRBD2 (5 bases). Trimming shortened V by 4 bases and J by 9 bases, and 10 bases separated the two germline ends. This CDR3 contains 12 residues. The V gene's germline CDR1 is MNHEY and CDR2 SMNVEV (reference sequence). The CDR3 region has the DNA TGTGCCAGCAGTTACTACGCGGGTGAGCAGTTCTTC. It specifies CASSYYAGEQFF.

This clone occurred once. CDR3 in DNA: TGTGCCAGCAGTTGGAGCACTGAAGCTTTCTTT. It specifies CASSWSTEAFF. This chain links TRBV7-6 with TRBJ1-1, with D unclear. CDR1 SGHVS and CDR2 FNYEAQ come from the germline V gene. This CDR3 has 11 residues. V lost 6 bases and J lost 4, with 6 bases in between.

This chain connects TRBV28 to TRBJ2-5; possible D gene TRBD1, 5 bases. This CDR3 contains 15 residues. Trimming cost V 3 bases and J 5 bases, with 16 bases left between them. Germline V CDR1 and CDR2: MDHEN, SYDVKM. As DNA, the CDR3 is TGTGCCAGCAGTTTGGGGCAGGGTCGAACTGAGACCCAGTACTTC. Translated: CASSLGQGRTETQYF.

CDR3 residues: CATILQGGRDTQYF. CDR3 bases: TGTGCCACCATCCTACAGGGGGGGAGGGATACGCAGTATTTT. J is TRBJ2-3 and V is TRBV28, with a tentative D call TRBD1 (8 bases). The germline CDR1 and CDR2 sequences are MDHEN and SYDVKM. V shed 10 bases and J shed 6 bases, with 20 bases lying between them. The CDR3 runs 14 residues. Full variable domain (remainder filled in from reference TRBV28 and TRBJ2-3): DVKVTQSSRYLVKRTGEKVFLECVQDMDHENMFWYRQDPGLGLRLIYFSYDVKMKEKGDIPEGYSVSREKKERFSLILESASTNQTSMYLCATILQGGRDTQYFGPGTRLTVL.

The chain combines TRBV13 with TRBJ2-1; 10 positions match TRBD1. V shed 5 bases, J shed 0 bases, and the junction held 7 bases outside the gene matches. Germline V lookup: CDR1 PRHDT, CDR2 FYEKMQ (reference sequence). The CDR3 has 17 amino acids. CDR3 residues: CASSPTGTGDSYNEQFF. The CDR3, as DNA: TGTGCCAGCAGCCCCACCGGGACAGGGGACTCCTACAATGAGCAGTTCTTC. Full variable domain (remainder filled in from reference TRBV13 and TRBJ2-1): AAGVIQSPRHLIKEKRETATLKCYPIPRHDTVYWYQQGPGQDPQFLISFYEKMQSDKGSIPDRFSAQQFSDYHSELNMSSLELGDSALYFCASSPTGTGDSYNEQFFGPGTRLTVL.

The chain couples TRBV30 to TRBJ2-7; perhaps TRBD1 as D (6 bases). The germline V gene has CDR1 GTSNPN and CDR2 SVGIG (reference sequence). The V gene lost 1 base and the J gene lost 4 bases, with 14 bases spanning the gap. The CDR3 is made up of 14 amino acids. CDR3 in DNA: TGTGCCTGGAGTGCGGACAGACTCTCTTACGAGCAGTACTTC. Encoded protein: CAWSADRLSYEQYF.

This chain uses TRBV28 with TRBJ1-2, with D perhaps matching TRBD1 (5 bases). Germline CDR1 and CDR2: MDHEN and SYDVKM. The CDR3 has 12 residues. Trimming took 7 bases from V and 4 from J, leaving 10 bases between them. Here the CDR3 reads CASTRDSYGYTF. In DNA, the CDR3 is TGTGCCAGCACGCGGGACTCCTATGGCTACACCTTC.

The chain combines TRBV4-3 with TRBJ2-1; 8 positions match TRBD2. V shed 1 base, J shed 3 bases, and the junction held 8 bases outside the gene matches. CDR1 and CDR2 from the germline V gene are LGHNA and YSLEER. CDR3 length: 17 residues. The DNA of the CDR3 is TGCGCCAGCAGCCAAGGAACTAGCGGATTCGACTACAATGAGCAGTTCTTC. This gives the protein CASSQGTSGFDYNEQFF.

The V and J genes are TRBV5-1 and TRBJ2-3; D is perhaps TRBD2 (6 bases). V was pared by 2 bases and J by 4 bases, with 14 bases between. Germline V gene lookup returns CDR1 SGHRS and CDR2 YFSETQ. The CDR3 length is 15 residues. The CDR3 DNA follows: TGCGCCAGCAGCTTAGTGCGGGAATCGGCAGATACGCAGTATTTT. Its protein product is CASSLVRESADTQYF. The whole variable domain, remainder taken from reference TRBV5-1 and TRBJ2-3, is KAGVTQTPRYLIKTRGQQVTLSCSPISGHRSVSWYQQTPGQGLQFLFEYFSETQRNKGNFPGRFSGRQFSNSRSEMNVSTLELGDSALYLCASSLVRESADTQYFGPGTRLTVL.

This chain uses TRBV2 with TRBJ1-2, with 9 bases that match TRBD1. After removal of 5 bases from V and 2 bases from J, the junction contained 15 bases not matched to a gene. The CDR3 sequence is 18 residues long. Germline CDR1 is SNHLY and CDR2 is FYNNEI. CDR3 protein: CASSPPGQGRNFNYGYTF. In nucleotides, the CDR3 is TGTGCCAGCAGTCCCCCGGGACAGGGCCGGAACTTCAACTATGGCTACACCTTC.